This paragraph reports one T cell receptor beta chain. Its antigen is not identified. This CDR3 region has 17 residues. V was pared by 3 bases and J by 13 bases, with 27 bases between. Germline V lookup: CDR1 LGHDT, CDR2 YNNKEL (reference sequence). Before the COVID-19 pandemic, during about 2011-2019, CD4+ T cells were taken from unexposed donors. After about 10 days of culture, CD4+ T cells were isolated. Here immunoSEQ multiplex PCR was the method, and the copy in TCRdb shows in-frame clones only, minus some. The profile shows about 24,000 clones, 70% to 75% of them singletons. The data were taken from a study of CD4 T cells in relation to SARS-CoV-2 and coronaviruses. Study at large: The HLA restriction of the shared crossreactive spike epitopes was mapped.

The sequence was obtained from a human donor in good health. The gene calls are TRBV3-1 (or the pseudogene TRBV3-2) and TRBJ1-4; possible D gene TRBD1, 5 bases. Sequences were obtained from CD4+ T cells from PBMCs, cultured in vitro. The CDR3 spells CASSQDKSPGPFGILFF. CDR3 in DNA: TGTGCCAGCAGCCAGGACAAATCGCCGGGTCCCTTCGGGATACTGTTTTTT.